The 3 T cell receptor beta chains below come from one sample, sequenced in a study of persistence of HIV-infected CD4 T cells. No antigen has been identified for these receptors. Cells were stimulated with CMV-infected fibroblast lysates at about 9.4 ug/mL. Sorting selected CD4+ T cells upregulating both CD40 ligand and CD69. This was the immunoSEQ version 4 assay in survey mode. The repertoire was sequenced with immunoSEQ multiplex PCR; TCRdb's copy has only in-frame clones and lacks some. The data show a few thousand clones, roughly 70% seen once. The sequencing here drew on CD4+ T cells sorted from PBMCs after roughly 18-hour stimulation, taken from a patient who received antiretroviral therapy. The receptors were sampled from an adult man with HIV who was CMV-seropositive.

This clone was observed a handful of times. The chain combines TRBV30 with TRBJ2-7, with a tentative D call TRBD2 (6 bases). Germline V lookup: CDR1 GTSNPN, CDR2 SVGIG (reference sequence). With 0 bases removed from V and 0 bases from J, the gap between germline ends came to 9 bases. This CDR3 spans 14 amino acids. CDR3 residues: CAWSVGGVSYEQYF. In DNA form, the CDR3 reads TGTGCCTGGAGTGTAGGAGGGGTCTCCTACGAGCAGTACTTC.

This clone was observed a few times. The chain links TRBV27 to TRBJ2-1; 10 nucleotides align to TRBD2. The V segment lost 4 bases and the J segment 14 bases; nucleotides outside the gene matches: 5. Germline V gene lookup returns CDR1 MNHEY and CDR2 SMNVEV (reference sequence). This CDR3 contains 12 residues. The CDR3 DNA reads as TGTGCCAGCAGTTCTAGCGGGGGAAGAGAGTTCTTC. It encodes CASSSSGGREFF.

This chain joins TRBV3-1 (or the pseudogene TRBV3-2) and TRBJ2-5; a possible D gene is TRBD2 (5 bases). V was trimmed by 0 bases and J by 0 bases, leaving 17 bases between them. The CDR3 has 18 amino acids. Germline CDR1 is LGHDT and CDR2 is YNNKEL (reference sequence). The CDR3 nucleotides are TGTGCCAGCAGCCAAGATGTTACGGGGTTTCTGTACCAAGAGACCCAGTACTTC. Translating it yields CASSQDVTGFLYQETQYF.